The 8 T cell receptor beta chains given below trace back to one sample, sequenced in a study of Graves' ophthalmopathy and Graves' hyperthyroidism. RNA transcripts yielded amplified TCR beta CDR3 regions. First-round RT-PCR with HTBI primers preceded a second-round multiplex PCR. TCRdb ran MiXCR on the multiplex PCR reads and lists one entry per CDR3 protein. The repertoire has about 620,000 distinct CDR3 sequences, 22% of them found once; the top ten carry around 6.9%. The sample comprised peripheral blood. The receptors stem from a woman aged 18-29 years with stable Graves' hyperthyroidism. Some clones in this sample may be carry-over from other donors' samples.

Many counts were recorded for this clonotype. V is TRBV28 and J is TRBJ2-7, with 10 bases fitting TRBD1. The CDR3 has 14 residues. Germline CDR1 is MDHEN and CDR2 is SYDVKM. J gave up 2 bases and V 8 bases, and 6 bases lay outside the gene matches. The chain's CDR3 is CASWSGTGAYEQYF. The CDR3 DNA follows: TGTGCCAGCTGGTCCGGGACAGGGGCCTACGAGCAGTACTTC. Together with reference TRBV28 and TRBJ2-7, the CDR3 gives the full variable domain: DVKVTQSSRYLVKRTGEKVFLECVQDMDHENMFWYRQDPGLGLRLIYFSYDVKMKEKGDIPEGYSVSREKKERFSLILESASTNQTSMYLCASWSGTGAYEQYFGPGTRLTVT.

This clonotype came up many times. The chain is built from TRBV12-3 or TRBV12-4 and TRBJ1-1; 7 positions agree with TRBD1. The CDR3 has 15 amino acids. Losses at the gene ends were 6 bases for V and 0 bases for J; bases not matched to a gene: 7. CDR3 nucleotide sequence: TGTGCCAGCAGCAAGGAACAGGGGCTGAACACTGAAGCTTTCTTT. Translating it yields CASSKEQGLNTEAFF.

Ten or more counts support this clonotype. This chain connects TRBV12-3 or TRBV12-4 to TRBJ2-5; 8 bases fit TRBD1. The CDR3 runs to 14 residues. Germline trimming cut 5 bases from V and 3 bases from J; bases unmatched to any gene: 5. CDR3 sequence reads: CASSRQGRKETQYF. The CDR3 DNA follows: TGTGCCAGCAGTAGACAGGGGAGGAAAGAGACCCAGTACTTC.

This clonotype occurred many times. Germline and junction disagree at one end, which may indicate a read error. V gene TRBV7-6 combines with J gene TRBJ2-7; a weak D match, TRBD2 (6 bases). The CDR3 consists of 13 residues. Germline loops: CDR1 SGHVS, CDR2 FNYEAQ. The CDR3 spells CASSLAGGGEQHF. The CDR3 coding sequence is TGTGCCAGCAGCTTAGCGGGGGGTGGCGAGCAGCACTTC.

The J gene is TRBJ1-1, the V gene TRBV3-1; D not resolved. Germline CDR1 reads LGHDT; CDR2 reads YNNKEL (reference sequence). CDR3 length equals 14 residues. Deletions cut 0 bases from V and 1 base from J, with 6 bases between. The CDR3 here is CASSQDDRNTEAFF. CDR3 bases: TGTGCCAGCAGCCAAGATGACCGGAACACTGAAGCTTTCTTT.

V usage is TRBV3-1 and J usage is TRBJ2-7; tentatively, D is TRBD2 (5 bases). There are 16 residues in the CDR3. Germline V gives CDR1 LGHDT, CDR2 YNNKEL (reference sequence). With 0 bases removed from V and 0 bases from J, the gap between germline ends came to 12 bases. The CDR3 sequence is CASSQDGGWASYEQYF. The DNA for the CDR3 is TGTGCCAGCAGCCAAGATGGAGGCTGGGCCTCCTACGAGCAGTACTTC.

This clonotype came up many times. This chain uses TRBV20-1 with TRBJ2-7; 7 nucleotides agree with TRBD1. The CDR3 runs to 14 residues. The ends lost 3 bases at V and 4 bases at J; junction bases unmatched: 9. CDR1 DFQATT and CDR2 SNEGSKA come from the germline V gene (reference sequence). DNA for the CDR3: TGCAGTGCTAGTATGTCAGGGGGACGGTACGAGCAGTACTTC. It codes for CSASMSGGRYEQYF.

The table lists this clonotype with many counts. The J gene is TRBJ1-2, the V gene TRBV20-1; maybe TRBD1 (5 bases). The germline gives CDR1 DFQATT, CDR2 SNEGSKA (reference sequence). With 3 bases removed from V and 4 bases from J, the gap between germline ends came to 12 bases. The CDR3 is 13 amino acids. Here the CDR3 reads CSASWDGSYGYTF. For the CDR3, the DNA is TGCAGTGCTAGCTGGGACGGCTCCTATGGCTACACCTTC.